The entry that follows covers one T cell receptor beta chain sequence. Sample-barcoded 5' priming and a J-beta primer mix drove a second PCR of 7 to 11 cycles. One entry per CDR3 protein, called by TCRdb with MiXCR from the 5' RACE reads. The sample includes about 1,500,000 distinct CDR3 sequences, under 30% of them seen just once. Donors were systemically healthy Caucasian individuals from Russia aged roughly 6 to 100 years. Germline values: CDR1 SGHTA, CDR2 FQGNSA. Trimming cost V 1 base and J 11 bases, with 23 bases left between them. This CDR3 is 16 amino acids long. This record belongs to a study of blood T cells in healthy people across ages.

The rearrangement links TRBV7-2 to TRBJ2-5; unclear D gene. Sequences were obtained from blood. This TCR was sampled from a woman between 25 and 40 years old in good health. The CDR3 loop reads CASSLGWDNISEEQYF. CDR3 nucleotide sequence: TGTGCCAGCAGCTTAGGTTGGGATAATATATCCGAGGAGCAGTACTTC.